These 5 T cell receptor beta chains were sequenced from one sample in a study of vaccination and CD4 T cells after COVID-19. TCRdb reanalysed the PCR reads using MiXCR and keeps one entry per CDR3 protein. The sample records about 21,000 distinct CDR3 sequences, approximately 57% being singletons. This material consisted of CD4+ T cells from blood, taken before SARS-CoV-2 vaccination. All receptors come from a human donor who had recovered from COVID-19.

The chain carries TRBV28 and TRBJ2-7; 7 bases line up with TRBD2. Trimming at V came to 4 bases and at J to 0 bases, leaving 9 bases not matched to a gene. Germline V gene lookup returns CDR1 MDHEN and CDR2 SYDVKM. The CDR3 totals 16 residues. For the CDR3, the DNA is TGTGCCAGCAGTTCCAACGGGAGGCCCTCCTCCTACGAGCAGTACTTC. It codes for CASSSNGRPSSYEQYF.

The CDR3 is CSARDIIQETQYF. The CDR3, as DNA: TGCAGTGCTAGAGATATAATACAAGAGACCCAGTACTTC. The V gene is TRBV20-1, the J gene TRBJ2-5; unclear D gene. V lost 0 bases to trimming and J lost 2 bases, with 7 bases between them. The CDR3 has 13 amino acids. CDR1 and CDR2 from the germline V gene are DFQATT and SNEGSKA (reference sequence).

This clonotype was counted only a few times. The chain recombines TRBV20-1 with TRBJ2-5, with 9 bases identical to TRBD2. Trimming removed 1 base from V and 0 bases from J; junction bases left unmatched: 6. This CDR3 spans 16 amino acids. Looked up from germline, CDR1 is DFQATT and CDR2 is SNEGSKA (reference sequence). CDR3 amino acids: CSARVVLAGYQETQYF. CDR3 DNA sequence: TGCAGTGCTAGAGTAGTACTAGCGGGCTACCAAGAGACCCAGTACTTC.

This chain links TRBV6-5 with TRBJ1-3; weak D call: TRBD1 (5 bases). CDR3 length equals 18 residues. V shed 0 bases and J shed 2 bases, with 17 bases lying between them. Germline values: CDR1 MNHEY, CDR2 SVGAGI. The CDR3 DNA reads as TGTGCCAGCAGTTACTCGATGAGGCAGGGCCTCCCTGGAAACACCATATATTTT. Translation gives CASSYSMRQGLPGNTIYF.

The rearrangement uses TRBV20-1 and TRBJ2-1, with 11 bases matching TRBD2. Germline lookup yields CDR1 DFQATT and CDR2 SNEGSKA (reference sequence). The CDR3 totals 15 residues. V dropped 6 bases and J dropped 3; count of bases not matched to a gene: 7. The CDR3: CSALAGGPNYNEQFF. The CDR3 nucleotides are TGCAGTGCGTTAGCGGGAGGGCCTAACTACAATGAGCAGTTCTTC.